This TCR beta chain was sequenced in a study of OX40 agonist ivuxolimab in advanced cancers. Study-level information: The patients got ivuxolimab, which is an agonistic anti-OX40 (CD134) antibody. The dose-escalation cohort was about 80% male, with a mean age of 60 years, ranging roughly 23 to 85.

Study-wide results and limits: Nonresponders included some who also had low normalized T-cell clonal expansion.

V was cut by 0 bases and J by 2 bases, with 8 bases left in between. The CDR3 loop spans 14 amino acids. The germline V gene has CDR1 SGHNT and CDR2 YYREEE (reference sequence). Comments on this clone: Its specificity is unknown.

If patients had autoimmune disease history or systemic immunosuppression, they were excluded. The repertoire was sequenced with immunoSEQ multiplex PCR; TCRdb's copy has only in-frame clones and lacks some. In the table there are about 84,000 clones, nearly 95% of which are singletons. This chain links TRBV5-4 with TRBJ1-1; D not certain. Sequences were derived from CD4+ or CD8+ T cells sorted from blood, sampled in a trial of the OX40 agonist ivuxolimab. The clonotype originates from an adult with an advanced solid tumor such as melanoma, head and neck, liver or kidney cancer. As DNA, the CDR3 is TGTGCCAGCAGCTTGGTTGTAGGTAACACTGAAGCTTTCTTT. This sequence encodes CASSLVVGNTEAFF. Combining the CDR3 with reference TRBV5-4 and TRBJ1-1 gives the whole variable domain ETGVTQSPTHLIKTRGQQVTLRCSSQSGHNTVSWYQQALGQGPQFIFQYYREEENGRGNFPPRFSGLQFPNYSSELNVNALELDDSALYLCASSLVVGNTEAFFGQGTRLTVV.